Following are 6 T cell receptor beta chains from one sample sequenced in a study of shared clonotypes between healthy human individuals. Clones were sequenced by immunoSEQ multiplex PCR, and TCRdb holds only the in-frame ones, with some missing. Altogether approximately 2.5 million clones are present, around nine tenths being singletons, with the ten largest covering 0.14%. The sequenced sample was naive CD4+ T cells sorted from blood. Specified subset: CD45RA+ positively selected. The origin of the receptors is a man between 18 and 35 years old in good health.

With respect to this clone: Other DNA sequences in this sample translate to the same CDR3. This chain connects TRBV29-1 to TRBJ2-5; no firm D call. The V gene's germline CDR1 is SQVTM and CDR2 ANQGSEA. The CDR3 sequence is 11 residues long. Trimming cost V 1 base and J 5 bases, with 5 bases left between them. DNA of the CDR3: TGCAGCGTTGAAGTGGGTGAGACCCAGTACTTC. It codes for CSVEVGETQYF.

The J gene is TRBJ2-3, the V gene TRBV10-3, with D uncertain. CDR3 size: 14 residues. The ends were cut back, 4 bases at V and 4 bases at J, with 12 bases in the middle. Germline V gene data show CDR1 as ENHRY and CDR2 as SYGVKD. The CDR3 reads CAISAPHDPDTQYF. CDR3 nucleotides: TGTGCCATCAGTGCCCCCCACGACCCAGATACGCAGTATTTT.

The CDR3 DNA follows: TGTGCCAGCAGCCACGGGACAGTAGAGGGGGTATATGGCTACACCTTC. It codes for CASSHGTVEGVYGYTF. The rearrangement joins TRBV14 to TRBJ1-2; TRBD1 aligns across 7 bases. J gave up 5 bases and V 3 bases, and 12 bases lay outside the gene matches. CDR3 length: 16 residues. The germline CDR1 and CDR2 sequences are SGHDN and FVKESK.

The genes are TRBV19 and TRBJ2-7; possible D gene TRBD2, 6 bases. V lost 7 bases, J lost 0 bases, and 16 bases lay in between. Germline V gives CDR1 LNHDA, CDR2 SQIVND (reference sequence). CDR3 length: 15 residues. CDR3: CASMISGVGSYEQYF. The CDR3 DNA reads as TGTGCCAGTATGATTAGCGGTGTAGGCTCCTACGAGCAGTACTTC.

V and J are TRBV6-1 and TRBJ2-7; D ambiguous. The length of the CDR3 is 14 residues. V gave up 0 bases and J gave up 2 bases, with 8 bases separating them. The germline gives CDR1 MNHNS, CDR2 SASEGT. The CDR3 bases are TGTGCCAGCAGTGAAGCTAACGGACCCTACGAGCAGTACTTC. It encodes CASSEANGPYEQYF.

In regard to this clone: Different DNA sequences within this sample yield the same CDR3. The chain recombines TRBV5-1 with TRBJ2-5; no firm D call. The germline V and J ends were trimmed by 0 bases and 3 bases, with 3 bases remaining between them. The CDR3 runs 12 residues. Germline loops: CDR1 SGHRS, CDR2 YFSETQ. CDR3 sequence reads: CASSLDKETQYF. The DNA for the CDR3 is TGCGCCAGCAGCTTGGATAAAGAGACCCAGTACTTC. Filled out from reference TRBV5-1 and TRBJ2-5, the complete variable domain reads KAGVTQTPRYLIKTRGQQVTLSCSPISGHRSVSWYQQTPGQGLQFLFEYFSETQRNKGNFPGRFSGRQFSNSRSEMNVSTLELGDSALYLCASSLDKETQYFGPGTRLLVL.